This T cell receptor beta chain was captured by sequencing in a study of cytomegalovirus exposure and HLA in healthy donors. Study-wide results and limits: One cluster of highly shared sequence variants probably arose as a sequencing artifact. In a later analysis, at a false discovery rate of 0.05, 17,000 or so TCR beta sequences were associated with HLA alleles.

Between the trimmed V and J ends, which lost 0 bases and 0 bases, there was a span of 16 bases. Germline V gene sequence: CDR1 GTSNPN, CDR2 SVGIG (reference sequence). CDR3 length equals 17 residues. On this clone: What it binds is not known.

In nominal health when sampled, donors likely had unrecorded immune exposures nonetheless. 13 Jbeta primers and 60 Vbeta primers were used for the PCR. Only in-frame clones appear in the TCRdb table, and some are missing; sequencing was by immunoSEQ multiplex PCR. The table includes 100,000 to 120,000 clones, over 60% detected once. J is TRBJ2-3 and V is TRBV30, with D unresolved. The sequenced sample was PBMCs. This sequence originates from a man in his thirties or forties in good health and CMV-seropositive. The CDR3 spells CAWSVRRAGSSTDTQYF. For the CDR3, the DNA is TGTGCCTGGAGTGTACGAAGAGCAGGTAGTAGCACAGATACGCAGTATTTT.